The source of this TCR beta chain is a study of early T cells in non-severe SARS-CoV-2 infection. Study-wide context: Unsorted whole-blood RNA was sequenced in bulk, leaving chains unpaired.

Unique molecular identifier tags were affixed to discrete cDNA molecules. TCRdb fed the 5' RACE reads into MiXCR, producing one record per CDR3 protein. The table lists under 70,000 distinct CDR3 sequences, about an eighth of them singletons. Trimming took off 0 bases at V and 1 base at J, with 6 bases between the two ends. The CDR3 length is 14 residues. Germline CDR1 reads SGHRS; CDR2 reads YFSETQ. General study results and limits: VDJdb matching, biased toward anti-spike CD8 responses, missed private and CD4 specificities.

This clonotype occurred many times. The antigen is not known. This sequence was found in an adult who was a healthcare worker with PCR-confirmed SARS-CoV-2 infection or an uninfected control (not recorded which). The chain uses TRBV5-1 and TRBJ2-3; perhaps TRBD1 as D (6 bases). The sequenced sample was whole blood. In DNA, the CDR3 is TGCGCCAGCAGCTTGGACAGGGGCACAGATACGCAGTATTTT. This codes for CASSLDRGTDTQYF.